The clone carrying this T cell receptor beta chain was found many times. The target antigen is unknown. This record belongs to a study of T cells after yellow fever vaccination. Template switching by 5'RACE produced TCR cDNA, adding a universal primer site and UMIs. TCRdb passed the 5' RACE reads through MiXCR, listing each CDR3 protein once. The sample includes a few hundred thousand distinct CDR3 sequences, approximately 3.9% of them seen just once. Points from the study as a whole: The secondary response was weaker but peaked faster, day 5 versus 15.

The clonotype comes from a man between 18 and 35 years old who received the YFV17D yellow fever vaccine. Sequenced material: PBMCs, taken on the day of the yellow fever booster vaccination.

The CDR3 protein is CASSSSGGYEQYV. CDR3 nucleotide sequence: TGTGCCAGCAGCTCATCGGGGGGCTACGAGCAGTACGTC. The chain recombines TRBV11-1 with TRBJ2-7, with 7 bases matching TRBD2. J was trimmed by 3 bases and V by 4 bases; bases with no gene match: 3. The CDR3 is 13 amino acids. Germline V gives CDR1 SGHAT, CDR2 FQDESV (reference sequence).